The T cell receptor beta chain described here comes from a study of blood T cells in healthy people across ages. Study-wide background: Using template switching, researchers captured about one barcoded beta molecule for each two T cells.

The CDR3 is 16 amino acids. Trimming removed 5 bases from V and 7 bases from J; junction bases left unmatched: 13. Germline V gene sequence: CDR1 SGHAT, CDR2 FQNNGV. Next came a second PCR, run for 7 to 11 cycles, which used a sample-barcoded 5' primer along with a J-beta primer mix. TCRdb analysed the 5' RACE reads with MiXCR anew, one entry per CDR3 protein. The repertoire holds around 900,000 distinct CDR3 sequences, with 29% as singletons. Details on this clonotype: A much larger clone differs from this one at a single base, so this may be a read error.

The sequenced material came from blood. The clonotype comes from a woman over 75 in good health. The chain has TRBV11-2 and TRBJ2-3, with TRBD2 matching over 9 bases. Here the CDR3 DNA reads TGTGCCAGCAGCACCCGGGGTAGCGGGGGAACACATACGCAGTATTTT. It encodes CASSTRGSGGTHTQYF.